These T cell receptor beta chains were read from a single sample in a study of blood T cell repertoires in COVID-19. Generated by immunoSEQ multiplex PCR, the TCRdb table keeps only in-frame clones and is missing some. The sample shows some 400,000 clones, roughly nine tenths of them seen only once. Specimen: PBMCs or T cells enriched from blood (not recorded which). Source of these receptors: a man aged 25 to 40 who had recovered from COVID-19. Each CDR3 is given with its conserved first and last residue. A D gene is named only where the DNA matches it firmly. Where a row states a size, it is once, few, many or the class of an expanded clone; other rows omit it.

d_call	clone_size	j_call	v_call	cdr3_nt	cdr3_aa
.	once	TRBJ1-5	TRBV28	TGTGCCAGCAGGCAAAGGGCAGGGATGGAACCCCAGCATTTT	CASRQRAGMEPQHF
.	.	TRBJ1-1	TRBV30	TGTGCCTGGCAAACTCTTAAGAACACTGAAGCTTTCTTT	CAWQTLKNTEAFF
.	.	TRBJ1-5	TRBV5-6	TGTGCCAGCAGCTTGACAGTAGATGACCAGCCCCAGCATTTT	CASSLTVDDQPQHF
.	.	TRBJ2-1	TRBV5-1	TGCGCCAGCAGCCCAAGGTCCCCTGGGAGCAATGAGCAGTTCTTC	CASSPRSPGSNEQFF
.	once	TRBJ1-2	TRBV28	TGTGCCAGCGAGGAACTCAGGGGTTTGGGTGGCTACACCTTC	CASEELRGLGGYTF
TRBD2	once	TRBJ2-7	TRBV9	TGTGCCAGCAGCGTAGAGCCGACTAGCGGGATTAATGAGCAGTACTTC	CASSVEPTSGINEQYF
.	.	TRBJ1-2	TRBV5-1	TGCGCCAGCAGCCTAGCCCCGGGAGAATACCATGGCTACACCTTC	CASSLAPGEYHGYTF
TRBD1	.	TRBJ1-2	TRBV28	TGTGCCAGTGAAGGACAGGGCGGGGGATTGGGGGCTAACTATGGCTACACCTTC	CASEGQGGGLGANYGYTF
TRBD1	.	TRBJ1-2	TRBV27	TGTGCCAGCAGTAGACAGGGGTATGGCTACACCTTC	CASSRQGYGYTF
TRBD1	.	TRBJ1-1	TRBV10-3	TGTGCCATCAGTGTAAACGGACAGGGGAACACTGAAGCTTTCTTT	CAISVNGQGNTEAFF
TRBD1	once	TRBJ2-2	TRBV18	TGTGCCAGCTCACCACCGGGACAGGGTCGCACCGGGGAGCTGTTTTTT	CASSPPGQGRTGELFF